What follows describes a single TCR beta chain. This clonotype was counted between two and nine times. Its antigen has not been determined. Qualities for individual bases were not recorded, and no much larger clone is one base off. These data belong to a study of T-cell memory formation after mild COVID-19 (dated by TCRdb to the early 2020s). Regarding the complete study: TCR sequence clusters from the two donors were found to be largely donor specific. Two young, previously healthy adult volunteers made up the cohort, one male and one female. In a couple of donors, T-cell clones that expanded and contracted after mild COVID-19 were tracked by sequencing TCRalpha and TCRbeta repertoires over time.

Sequenced on an Illumina NovaSeq 6000. TCRalpha and TCRbeta cDNA libraries were built by 5'RACE with constant-segment primers, adding sample barcodes and unique molecular identifiers. RNA was extracted from every sample with Trizol reagent. Libraries were amplified in two PCR steps, with a second sample barcode and Illumina TruSeq adapters added in the second step. Sequencing of libraries was performed on an Illumina NovaSeq with 2 x 150 bp paired-end reads. In the original analysis: Demultiplexing of reads and collapsing into UMI-guided consensus sequences were performed with migec v1.2.7. With mixcr v2.1.11, UMI consensuses were aligned to TRA and TRB V and J templates and assembled into clonotypes. Clonotypes were classified as expanded or contracted when called significant by both edgeR and NoisET, with noise models trained on biological replicates. For edgeR calls, the thresholds were a false discovery rate-adjusted p below 0.01 and a log2 fold-change of 1. PCA with hierarchical clustering of max-normalized trajectories of the 1000 most abundant clonotypes was used as exploratory dynamics analysis. Each responding clone was given a CD4 or CD8 phenotype based on the CD4+ and CD8+ repertoires, which had been sequenced separately. TCRdb trimmed public reads at Q25 via fastp, called clones via MiXCR and kept in-frame beta chains. One record per CDR3 amino acid sequence lists the most common genes and DNA. These V and J calls are TCRdb output, not the study's own analysis. The sample table holds 190,000 or so distinct CDR3 sequences, of which roughly 27% were seen once. The leading ten clones occupy approximately 10% of the sample.

Here is what the overall study found, with its caveats: Contracting CD4+ clones appeared mostly in the CM and EM memory subsets, whereas CD8+ clones were enriched in EMRA. The detection of some responding clones in pre-infection memory suggests that pre-existing cross-reactive memory T cells joined the SARS-CoV-2 response. The study included only a couple of mild cases, and larger cohorts that include severe cases with pre-infection samples were judged to be necessary. From day 15 to 85, contracting clones showed balanced CD4/CD8 phenotypes, whereas a second wave of clones that expanded from day 15 to 37 leaned towards CD4+. SARS-CoV-2 specificity was not confirmed for the second-wave clones peaking on day 37.

Ficoll-Paque density gradient centrifugation was used to isolate PBMCs. Via the germline V gene (reference sequence), CDR1 is DFQATT and CDR2 SNEGSKA. V is shortened by 2 bases, J by 1 base, and the region joining them spans 8 bases. Reading from cysteine to phenylalanine, the CDR3 counts 13 amino acids. The read is trimmed to its CDR3 DNA, 39 bases read in frame from base 1. The chain joins TRBV20-1 to TRBJ2-5; the D segment cannot be called with confidence. The sample taken for sequencing was PBMCs or a T cell subset sorted from them (not recorded which). The TCR originated in an adult woman who had mild COVID-19 (a few samples of this study predate the infection). The sample titles of this study are shuffled in the database, so cell type and time point are left out; the donor was told from shared clones. The CDR3 loop reads CSARFWPQETQYF. In nucleotide form, the sequence is TGCAGTGCTAGATTTTGGCCCCAAGAGACCCAGTACTTC.